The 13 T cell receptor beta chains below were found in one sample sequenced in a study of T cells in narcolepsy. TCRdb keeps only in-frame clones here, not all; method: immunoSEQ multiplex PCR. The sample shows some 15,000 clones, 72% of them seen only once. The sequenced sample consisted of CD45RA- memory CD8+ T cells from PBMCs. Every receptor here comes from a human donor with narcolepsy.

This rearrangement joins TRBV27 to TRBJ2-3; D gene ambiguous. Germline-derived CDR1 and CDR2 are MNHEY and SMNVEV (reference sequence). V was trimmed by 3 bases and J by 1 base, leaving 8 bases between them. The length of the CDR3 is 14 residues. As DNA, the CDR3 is TGTGCCAGCAGTTTCGGTTTGGGCACAGATACGCAGTATTTT. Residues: CASSFGLGTDTQYF.

The CDR3 nucleotides read TGTGCCAGCAGCTCCAGAACTAGCAACGAGCAGTACTTC. Its protein is CASSSRTSNEQYF. This chain connects TRBV13 to TRBJ2-7, with D perhaps matching TRBD2 (6 bases). The CDR3 consists of 13 residues. CDR1 and CDR2 (germline): PRHDT, FYEKMQ (reference sequence). Trimming removed 4 bases from V and 5 bases from J, with 12 bases in between.

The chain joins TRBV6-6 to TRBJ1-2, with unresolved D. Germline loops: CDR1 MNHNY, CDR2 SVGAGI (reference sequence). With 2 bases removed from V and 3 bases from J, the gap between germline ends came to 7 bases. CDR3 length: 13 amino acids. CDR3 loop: CASSYASDYGYTF. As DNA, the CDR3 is TGTGCCAGCAGTTACGCTTCGGACTATGGCTACACCTTC.

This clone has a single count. The CDR3 loop is CASSLIRGGPRTSGTEAFF. The CDR3, as DNA: TGTGCCAGCAGCTTAATCAGAGGGGGGCCACGGACATCAGGAACTGAAGCTTTCTTT. The chain carries TRBV11-2 and TRBJ1-1; possible D gene TRBD1, 6 bases. CDR3 length: 19 amino acids. Trimming left V 2 bases short and J 5 bases short, with 27 bases between. Germline V CDR1 and CDR2: SGHAT, FQNNGV.

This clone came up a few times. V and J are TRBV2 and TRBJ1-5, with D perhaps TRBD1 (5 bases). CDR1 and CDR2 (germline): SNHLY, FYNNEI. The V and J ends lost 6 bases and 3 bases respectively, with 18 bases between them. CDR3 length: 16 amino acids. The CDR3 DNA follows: TGTGCCAGCAGCCCTAGACGGGGCTACGACAATCAGCCCCAGCATTTT. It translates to CASSPRRGYDNQPQHF.

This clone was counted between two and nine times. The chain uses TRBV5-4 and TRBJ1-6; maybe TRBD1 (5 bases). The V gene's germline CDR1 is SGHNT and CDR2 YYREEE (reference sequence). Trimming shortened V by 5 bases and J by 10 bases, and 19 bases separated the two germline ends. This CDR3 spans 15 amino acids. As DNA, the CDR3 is TGTGCCAGCAGTAACCAGGGAGGGGTGGGCTCACCCCTCCACTTT. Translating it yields CASSNQGGVGSPLHF. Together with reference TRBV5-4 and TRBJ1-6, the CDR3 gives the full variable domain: ETGVTQSPTHLIKTRGQQVTLRCSSQSGHNTVSWYQQALGQGPQFIFQYYREEENGRGNFPPRFSGLQFPNYSSELNVNALELDDSALYLCASSNQGGVGSPLHFGNGTRLTVT.

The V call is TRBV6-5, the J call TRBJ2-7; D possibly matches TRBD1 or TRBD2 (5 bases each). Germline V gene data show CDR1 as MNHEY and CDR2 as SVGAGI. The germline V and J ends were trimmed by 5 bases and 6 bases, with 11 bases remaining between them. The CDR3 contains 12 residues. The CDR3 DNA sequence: TGTGCCAGCAGTACAGGAGGCGGCGAGCAGTACTTC. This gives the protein CASSTGGGEQYF.

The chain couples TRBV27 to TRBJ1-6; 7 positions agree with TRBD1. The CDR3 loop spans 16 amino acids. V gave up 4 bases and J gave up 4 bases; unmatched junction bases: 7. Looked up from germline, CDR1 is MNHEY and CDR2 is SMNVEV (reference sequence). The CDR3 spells CASSSQGVRYNSPLHF. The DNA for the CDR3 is TGTGCCAGCAGTTCCCAGGGGGTCCGTTATAATTCACCCCTCCACTTT.

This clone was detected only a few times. The CDR3 sequence is CASSRRGTEAFF. CDR3 coding DNA: TGTGCCAGCAGCCGCAGAGGCACTGAAGCTTTCTTT. This chain connects TRBV12-2 to TRBJ1-1. TRBV12-2 constitutes a pseudogene. The CDR3 spans 12 residues.

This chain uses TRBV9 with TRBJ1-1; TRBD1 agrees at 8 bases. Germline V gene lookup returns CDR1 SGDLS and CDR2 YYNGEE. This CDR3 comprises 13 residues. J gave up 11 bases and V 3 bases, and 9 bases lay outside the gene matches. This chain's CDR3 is CASSDGTGVTAFF. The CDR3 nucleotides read TGTGCCAGCAGCGACGGGACAGGCGTTACGGCTTTCTTT.

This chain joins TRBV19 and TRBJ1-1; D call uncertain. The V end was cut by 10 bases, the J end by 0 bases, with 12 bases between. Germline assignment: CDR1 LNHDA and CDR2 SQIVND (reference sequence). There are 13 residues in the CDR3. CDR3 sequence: CATTDGMNTEAFF. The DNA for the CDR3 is TGTGCCACCACGGACGGGATGAACACTGAAGCTTTCTTT.

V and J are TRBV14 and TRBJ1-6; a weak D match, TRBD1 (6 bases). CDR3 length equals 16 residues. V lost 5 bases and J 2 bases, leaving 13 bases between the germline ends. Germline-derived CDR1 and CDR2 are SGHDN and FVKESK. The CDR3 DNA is TGTGCCAGCAGCGATGGGAGGGACACCTATAATTCACCCCTCCACTTT. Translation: CASSDGRDTYNSPLHF.

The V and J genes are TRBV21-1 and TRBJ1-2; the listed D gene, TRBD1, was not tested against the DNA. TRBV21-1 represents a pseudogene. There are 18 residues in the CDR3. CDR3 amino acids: CASSKALEGVQANYGYTF. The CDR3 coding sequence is TGTGCCAGCAGCAAAGCGCTGGAAGGGGTACAAGCTAACTATGGCTACACCTTC.